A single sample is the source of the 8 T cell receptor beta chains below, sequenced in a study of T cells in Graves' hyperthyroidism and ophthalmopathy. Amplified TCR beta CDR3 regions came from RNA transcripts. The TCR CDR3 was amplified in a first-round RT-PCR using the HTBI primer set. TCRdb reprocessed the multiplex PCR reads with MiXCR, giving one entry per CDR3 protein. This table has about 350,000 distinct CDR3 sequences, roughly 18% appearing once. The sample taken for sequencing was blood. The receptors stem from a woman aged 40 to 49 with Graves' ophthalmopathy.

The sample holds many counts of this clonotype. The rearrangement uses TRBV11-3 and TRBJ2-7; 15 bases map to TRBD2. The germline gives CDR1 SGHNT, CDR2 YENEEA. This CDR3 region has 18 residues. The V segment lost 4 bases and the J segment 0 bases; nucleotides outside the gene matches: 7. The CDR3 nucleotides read TGTGCCAGCAGCTCGCACGGACTAGCGGGAGGGACCTCCTACGAGCAGTACTTC. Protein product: CASSSHGLAGGTSYEQYF.

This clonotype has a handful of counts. CDR3 nucleotides: TGCAGTGCTAGTGGGACAGGTTGGTACGAGCAGTACTTC. It yields the protein CSASGTGWYEQYF. The chain carries TRBV20-1 and TRBJ2-7, with TRBD1 identical over 8 bases. The CDR3 is 13 amino acids. V shed 3 bases, J shed 4 bases, and the junction held 5 bases outside the gene matches. Per the germline V gene, CDR1 is DFQATT and CDR2 is SNEGSKA (reference sequence).

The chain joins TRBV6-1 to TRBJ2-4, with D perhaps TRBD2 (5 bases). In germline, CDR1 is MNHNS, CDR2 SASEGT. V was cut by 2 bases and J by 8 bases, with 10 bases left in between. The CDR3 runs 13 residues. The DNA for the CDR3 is TGTGCCAGCAGTGAATGGTCCGGGGACATTCAGTACTTC. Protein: CASSEWSGDIQYF.

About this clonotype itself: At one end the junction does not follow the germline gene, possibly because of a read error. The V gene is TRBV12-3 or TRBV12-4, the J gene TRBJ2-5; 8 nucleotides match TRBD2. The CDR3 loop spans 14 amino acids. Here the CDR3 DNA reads TGTGCCACCAGTGAAGAGCGGGGGATGGAGACCCAGTACTTC. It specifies CATSEERGMETQYF.

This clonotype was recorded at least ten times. As DNA, the CDR3 is TGTGCCAGCAGCCAACGAACGGACCTCCAAGAGACCCAGTACTTC. Translation: CASSQRTDLQETQYF. The chain joins TRBV7-9 to TRBJ2-5, with D hard to call. This CDR3 has 15 amino acids. With 5 bases removed from V and 1 base from J, the gap between germline ends came to 14 bases. Germline CDR1 reads SEHNR; CDR2 reads FQNEAQ (reference sequence).

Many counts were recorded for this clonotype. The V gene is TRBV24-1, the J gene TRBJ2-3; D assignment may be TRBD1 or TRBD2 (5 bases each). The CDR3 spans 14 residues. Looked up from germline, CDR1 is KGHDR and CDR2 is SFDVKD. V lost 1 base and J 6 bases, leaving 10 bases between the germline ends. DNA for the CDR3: TGTGCCACCAGTGATTTTGAGAGGGGTGATACGCAGTATTTT. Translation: CATSDFERGDTQYF.

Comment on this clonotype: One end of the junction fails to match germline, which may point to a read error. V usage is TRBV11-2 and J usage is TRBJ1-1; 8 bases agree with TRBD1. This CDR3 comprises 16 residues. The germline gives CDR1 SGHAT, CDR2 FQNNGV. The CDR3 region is CVSSPGTGNQNTEAFF. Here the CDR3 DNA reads TGTGTCAGCAGCCCCGGGACAGGTAATCAGAACACTGAAGCTTTCTTT.

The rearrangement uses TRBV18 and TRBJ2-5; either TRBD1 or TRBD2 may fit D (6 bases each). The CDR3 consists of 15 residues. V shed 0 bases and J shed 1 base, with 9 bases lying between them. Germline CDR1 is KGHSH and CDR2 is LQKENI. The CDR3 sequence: CASSPPGGRQETQYF. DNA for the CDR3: TGTGCCAGCTCACCACCGGGGGGCCGCCAAGAGACCCAGTACTTC.